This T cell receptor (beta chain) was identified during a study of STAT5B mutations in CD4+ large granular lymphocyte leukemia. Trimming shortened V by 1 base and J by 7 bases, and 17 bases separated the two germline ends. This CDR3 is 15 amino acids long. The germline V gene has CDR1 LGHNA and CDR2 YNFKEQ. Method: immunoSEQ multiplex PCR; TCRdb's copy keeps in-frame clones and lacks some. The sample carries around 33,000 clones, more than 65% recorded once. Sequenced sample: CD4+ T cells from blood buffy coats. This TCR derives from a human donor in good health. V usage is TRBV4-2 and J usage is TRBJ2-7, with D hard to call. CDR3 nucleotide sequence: TGTGCCAGCAGCCAAGGGGTGGGTAGTGTGGGTGAGCAGTACTTC. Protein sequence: CASSQGVGSVGEQYF.